This T cell receptor (beta chain) was documented in a study of T cell changes during pregnancy in multiple sclerosis. Profiled with immunoSEQ multiplex PCR; TCRdb holds only in-frame clones, not every one. The data show tens of thousands of clones, approximately 90% seen once. Germline V gene sequence: CDR1 SGHVS, CDR2 FNYEAQ. The CDR3 contains 14 residues. V lost 5 bases and J 9 bases, leaving 14 bases between the germline ends. V is TRBV7-6 and J is TRBJ1-6; D possibly corresponds to TRBD1 (6 bases). This TCR was recovered from a female donor in good health, enrolled as a control in a pregnancy study. Here the sequenced sample was CD8+ T cells from peripheral blood mononuclear cells, taken in the second trimester of pregnancy. The CDR3 sequence is CASSLGGGLSPLHF. CDR3 nucleotides: TGTGCCAGCAGCCTCGGCGGGGGGCTTTCACCCCTCCACTTT.